This TCR beta chain was documented in a study of T cell changes during pregnancy in multiple sclerosis. This table comes from immunoSEQ multiplex PCR, and its TCRdb copy is limited to in-frame clones, with some not included. The sample includes some 42,000 clones, 70% to 90% of them seen just once. Germline V CDR1 and CDR2: MNHNY, SVGAGI (reference sequence). Trimming left V 6 bases short and J 0 bases short, with 15 bases between. There are 16 residues in the CDR3. The chain carries TRBV6-6 and TRBJ1-5; D may be TRBD1 (5 bases). The TCR sequence derives from a female donor with multiple sclerosis, enrolled in a pregnancy study. Sequenced material: CD4+ T cells from peripheral blood mononuclear cells, taken after pregnancy. As DNA, the CDR3 is TGTGCCAGCAGGCGAGAGACAGCACCTAGCAATCAGCCCCAGCATTTT. Protein: CASRRETAPSNQPQHF.